Below, 32 T cell receptor beta chains from the same sample are listed, as sequenced in a study of blood T cell repertoires in COVID-19. Sequencing used immunoSEQ multiplex PCR; TCRdb keeps in-frame clones, though not all of them. The data show some 97,000 clones, about 86% seen once. Sequencing used PBMCs or T cells enriched from blood (not recorded which). The origin of the receptors is a woman between 50 and 59 years old who had recovered from COVID-19.

This clone appeared a few times. The CDR3 here is CASSERFRAWEDYGYTF. The CDR3 bases are TGCGCCAGCAGTGAGAGGTTCCGGGCCTGGGAGGACTATGGCTACACCTTC. This rearrangement joins TRBV10-2 to TRBJ1-2; D is uncertain. CDR1 is WSHSY, CDR2 SAAADI, per germline. The ends were cut back, 2 bases at V and 3 bases at J, with 19 bases in the middle. This CDR3 has 17 residues.

This chain joins TRBV7-9 and TRBJ1-1; no firm D call. CDR1 is SEHNR, CDR2 FQNEAQ, per germline (reference sequence). Trimming stripped 3 bases from V and 1 base from J, with 12 bases between. This CDR3 is 15 amino acids long. CDR3 region: CASSFHSTANTEAFF. The CDR3 DNA is TGTGCCAGCAGCTTCCACTCAACTGCGAACACTGAAGCTTTCTTT. The full variable domain, completed using reference TRBV7-9 and TRBJ1-1, is DTGVSQNPRHKITKRGQNVTFRCDPISEHNRLYWYRQTLGQGPEFLTYFQNEAQLEKSRLLSDRFSAERPKGSFSTLEIQRTEQGDSAMYLCASSFHSTANTEAFFGQGTRLTVV.

The chain couples TRBV24-1 to TRBJ2-5; perhaps TRBD1 as D (6 bases). With 5 bases removed from V and 5 bases from J, the gap between germline ends came to 11 bases. CDR1 KGHDR and CDR2 SFDVKD come from the germline V gene. The CDR3 covers 13 residues. In DNA form, the CDR3 reads TGTGCCACCAGTGCAGGGGATAGGGAGACCCAGTACTTC. Translated: CATSAGDRETQYF.

This rearrangement joins TRBV18 to TRBJ2-7, with 9 bases aligning to TRBD1. The CDR3 runs to 15 residues. Trimming took 1 base from V and 4 from J; bases not matched to a gene: 5. Germline V CDR1 and CDR2: KGHSH, LQKENI. CDR3 bases: TGTGCCAGCTCACCACAGGGGACAGGGCTATACGAGCAGTACTTC. Translating gives CASSPQGTGLYEQYF.

The genes are TRBV5-1 and TRBJ2-5, with 7 positions matching TRBD1. Trimming at V came to 0 bases and at J to 4 bases, leaving 3 bases not matched to a gene. Germline values: CDR1 SGHRS, CDR2 YFSETQ. CDR3 size: 14 residues. The CDR3 here is CASSLAHRGETQYF. The CDR3 DNA sequence: TGCGCCAGCAGCTTGGCCCACAGGGGAGAGACCCAGTACTTC. The full variable domain, completed using reference TRBV5-1 and TRBJ2-5, is KAGVTQTPRYLIKTRGQQVTLSCSPISGHRSVSWYQQTPGQGLQFLFEYFSETQRNKGNFPGRFSGRQFSNSRSEMNVSTLELGDSALYLCASSLAHRGETQYFGPGTRLLVL.

The chain's CDR3 is CASSQLAIYYEQYF. The CDR3 DNA reads as TGTGCCAGCAGCCAACTAGCGATTTATTACGAGCAGTACTTC. The chain employs TRBV6-5 and TRBJ2-7, with TRBD2 identical over 7 bases. The CDR3 has 14 amino acids. Germline trimming cut 6 bases from V and 4 bases from J; bases unmatched to any gene: 9. The germline V gene encodes CDR1 MNHEY and CDR2 SVGAGI.

This chain connects TRBV29-1 to TRBJ2-7, with D hard to call. This CDR3 comprises 12 residues. Germline V CDR1 and CDR2: SQVTM, ANQGSEA. The germline V and J ends were trimmed by 5 bases and 5 bases, with 13 bases remaining between them. The CDR3 sequence is CSVTVPLNEQYF. CDR3 nucleotide sequence: TGCAGCGTTACAGTACCGCTTAACGAGCAGTACTTC.

The chain combines TRBV28 with TRBJ2-3; 12 nucleotides line up with TRBD2. V dropped 5 bases and J dropped 6; count of bases not matched to a gene: 12. Germline CDR1 MDHEN, CDR2 SYDVKM. This CDR3 comprises 17 residues. DNA for the CDR3: TGTGCCAGCAGTCTAGCGGGAGGGCCAATAGATTCGGATACGCAGTATTTT. It yields the protein CASSLAGGPIDSDTQYF.

The chain combines TRBV6-1 with TRBJ1-1; the match to TRBD1 covers 10 bases. The length of the CDR3 is 16 residues. Germline V gene sequence: CDR1 MNHNS, CDR2 SASEGT. V shed 4 bases, J shed 6 bases, and the junction held 11 bases outside the gene matches. The CDR3 spells CASSGRDRGVLAEAFF. The CDR3 bases are TGTGCCAGCAGTGGCCGGGACAGGGGAGTTCTCGCTGAAGCTTTCTTT.

The rearrangement joins TRBV6-6 to TRBJ1-1; 7 nucleotides align to TRBD1. The CDR3 spans 14 residues. The V gene's germline CDR1 is MNHNY and CDR2 SVGAGI (reference sequence). V lost 0 bases, J lost 8 bases, and 6 bases stayed unmatched. Written as DNA, the CDR3 is TGTGCCAGCAGTTACTCGACACAGGGGATCGAAGCTTTCTTT. Amino acids: CASSYSTQGIEAFF.

V gene TRBV28 combines with J gene TRBJ2-5; maybe TRBD2 (9 bases). V was trimmed by 5 bases and J by 2 bases, leaving 15 bases between them. The CDR3 covers 15 residues. Germline V lookup: CDR1 MDHEN, CDR2 SYDVKM. The CDR3 DNA follows: TGTGCCAGCAGTCCTAGCGGGACAGGACAAGAGACCCAGTACTTC. Translation: CASSPSGTGQETQYF.

This chain links TRBV28 with TRBJ2-5; possible D gene TRBD2, 7 bases. The V and J ends lost 7 bases and 5 bases respectively, with 20 bases between them. This CDR3 contains 15 residues. Per germline, CDR1 MDHEN and CDR2 SYDVKM. CDR3 sequence (DNA): TGTGCCAGCACCTCGGTGGGGGCGGGAGTGGAGACCCAGTACTTC. Its protein is CASTSVGAGVETQYF.

The chain couples TRBV7-3 to TRBJ1-1; 8 nucleotides match TRBD1. Trimming at V came to 5 bases and at J to 0 bases, leaving 5 bases not matched to a gene. The CDR3 extends over 15 amino acids. In germline, CDR1 is SGHTA, CDR2 FQGTGA. CDR3 coding DNA: TGTGCCAGCAGCGAAGGGACAGGTATGAACACTGAAGCTTTCTTT. It yields the protein CASSEGTGMNTEAFF.

The chain couples TRBV19 to TRBJ1-1, with 10 bases fitting TRBD1. From germline, CDR1 is LNHDA and CDR2 SQIVND (reference sequence). The CDR3 is made up of 18 amino acids. J gave up 0 bases and V 4 bases, and 11 bases lay outside the gene matches. The CDR3 bases are TGTGCCAGTAGTACGCGACTAAGACAGGGGGCCGTGAACACTGAAGCTTTCTTT. It yields the protein CASSTRLRQGAVNTEAFF. Variable domain in full (rest from reference TRBV19 and TRBJ1-1): DGGITQSPKYLFRKEGQNVTLSCEQNLNHDAMYWYRQDPGQGLRLIYYSQIVNDFQKGDIAEGYSVSREKKESFPLTVTSAQKNPTAFYLCASSTRLRQGAVNTEAFFGQGTRLTVV.

The rearrangement links TRBV19 to TRBJ2-7, with D maybe TRBD2 (6 bases). Germline-derived CDR1 and CDR2 are LNHDA and SQIVND (reference sequence). This CDR3 spans 14 amino acids. V was pared by 3 bases and J by 0 bases, with 9 bases between. This CDR3 is CASSISGSSYEQYF. The CDR3 DNA is TGTGCCAGTAGTATTTCCGGGAGCTCCTACGAGCAGTACTTC.

The rearrangement links TRBV10-3 to TRBJ1-2; 7 nucleotides match TRBD1. The CDR3 runs 18 residues. CDR1 is ENHRY and CDR2 is SYGVKD in the germline V gene. Losses at the gene ends were 7 bases for V and 2 bases for J; bases not matched to a gene: 19. The DNA for the CDR3 is TGTGCCATCAACCATAGACAGGGCCTGACCTCCAACAACTATGGCTACACCTTC. It specifies CAINHRQGLTSNNYGYTF.

This clone is a singleton in its sample. CDR3 sequence: CASSTLEGLETQYF. CDR3 nucleotides: TGTGCCAGCAGTACCTTGGAGGGGTTGGAGACCCAGTACTTC. This chain links TRBV6-5 with TRBJ2-5; D may be TRBD2 (6 bases). Trimming removed 5 bases at V and 5 bases at J, with 15 bases between. The germline gives CDR1 MNHEY, CDR2 SVGAGI. The CDR3 runs 14 residues.

This clone was observed once. The rearrangement uses TRBV18 and TRBJ2-6, with D possibly matching TRBD1 (6 bases). V lost 6 bases and J 3 bases, leaving 15 bases between the germline ends. The germline CDR1 and CDR2 sequences are KGHSH and LQKENI. The CDR3 is 16 amino acids. The CDR3 nucleotides read TGTGCCAGCTCCCTAACCACAGGGAGTGGGGCCAACGTCCTGACTTTC. This sequence encodes CASSLTTGSGANVLTF.

The chain carries TRBV6-5 and TRBJ2-5; 10 bases map to TRBD2. CDR1 and CDR2 from the germline V gene are MNHEY and SVGAGI. This CDR3 region has 13 residues. Trimming cost V 9 bases and J 2 bases; bases outside gene matches: 3. The CDR3 protein is CASRTSGQETQYF. Here the CDR3 DNA reads TGTGCCAGTAGGACTAGCGGACAAGAGACCCAGTACTTC.

This clone was seen once. V gene TRBV5-1 combines with J gene TRBJ1-5, with 9 bases lining up with TRBD1. The trim removed 4 bases at V and 1 base at J, leaving 3 bases unmatched. The germline gives CDR1 SGHRS, CDR2 YFSETQ. This CDR3 is 15 amino acids long. CDR3 region: CASSMTGGSNQPQHF. The CDR3 DNA sequence: TGCGCCAGCAGCATGACAGGGGGGAGCAATCAGCCCCAGCATTTT.

The chain has TRBV27 and TRBJ1-5; 7 bases fit TRBD1. The CDR3 runs to 14 residues. Trimming cost V 3 bases and J 7 bases; bases outside gene matches: 6. The germline gives CDR1 MNHEY, CDR2 SMNVEV (reference sequence). Here the CDR3 DNA reads TGTGCCAGCAGTTTTAGACAGGGAAGGCAGCCCCAGCATTTT. This encodes CASSFRQGRQPQHF.

V gene TRBV2 combines with J gene TRBJ1-2; 10 nucleotides align to TRBD1. CDR3 length: 13 amino acids. CDR1 is SNHLY and CDR2 is FYNNEI in the germline V gene. J was trimmed by 8 bases and V by 6 bases; bases with no gene match: 6. In nucleotides, the CDR3 is TGTGCCAGCAGGCCGGGGACAGGGGTCGGCTACACCTTC. It codes for CASRPGTGVGYTF.

This clone was seen a few times. V usage is TRBV11-3 and J usage is TRBJ1-5; D is unresolved. The CDR3 runs 12 residues. With 4 bases removed from V and 7 bases from J, the gap between germline ends came to 8 bases. The germline V gene encodes CDR1 SGHNT and CDR2 YENEEA. The CDR3 sequence: CASSSIGQPQHF. CDR3 DNA sequence: TGTGCCAGCAGCTCGATCGGGCAGCCCCAGCATTTT.

The chain recombines TRBV2 with TRBJ1-5; 11 nucleotides match TRBD1. This CDR3 spans 14 amino acids. Germline V lookup: CDR1 SNHLY, CDR2 FYNNEI. V was clipped by 4 bases and J by 6 bases; unmatched bases: 2. The CDR3 protein is CASSGTGGSQPQHF. CDR3 coding DNA: TGTGCCAGCAGTGGGACAGGGGGCTCTCAGCCCCAGCATTTT.

The V gene is TRBV5-1, the J gene TRBJ2-1; tentatively, D is TRBD1 (5 bases). V gave up 4 bases and J gave up 1 base, with 24 bases separating them. The CDR3 loop spans 19 amino acids. Per the germline V gene, CDR1 is SGHRS and CDR2 is YFSETQ. The CDR3 protein is CASSPRPLDNLKSYNEQFF. DNA for the CDR3: TGCGCCAGCAGCCCCCGCCCCTTGGACAACCTAAAATCCTACAATGAGCAGTTCTTC.

CDR3 DNA sequence: TGCGCCAGCAGCAAACAGGGGGCTTCTACTGAAGCTTTCTTT. It yields the protein CASSKQGASTEAFF. The gene calls are TRBV5-1 and TRBJ1-1, with 9 bases matching TRBD1. The CDR3 has 14 residues. The V gene end was trimmed by 4 bases and the J gene end by 5 bases; junction bases not matched to a gene: 6. In germline, CDR1 is SGHRS, CDR2 YFSETQ.

This sequence joins TRBV12-1 and TRBJ1-3. TRBV12-1 is shown as a pseudogene. The CDR3 is 16 amino acids. The CDR3 here is CASSFFRSSGGNTIYF. CDR3 DNA sequence: TGTGCCAGCAGCTTTTTCCGGAGCTCGGGAGGAAACACCATATATTTT.

This chain links TRBV29-1 with TRBJ1-2; D uncertain. The CDR3 spans 14 residues. Trimming took 7 bases from V and 2 from J, leaving 17 bases between them. Germline lookup yields CDR1 SQVTM and CDR2 ANQGSEA. CDR3 protein: CSAEPFTENYGYTF. The CDR3 nucleotides read TGCAGCGCCGAGCCCTTCACAGAAAACTATGGCTACACCTTC. The entire variable domain, with the rest obtained from reference TRBV29-1 and TRBJ1-2, is as follows: SAVISQKPSRDICQRGTSLTIQCQVDSQVTMMFWYRQQPGQSLTLIATANQGSEATYESGFVIDKFPISRPNLTFSTLTVSNMSPEDSSIYLCSAEPFTENYGYTFGSGTRLTVV.

CDR3 sequence: CSDKPPGTPNEQFF. The CDR3 nucleotides are TGCAGCGATAAGCCCCCGGGAACACCTAATGAGCAGTTCTTC. The chain is built from TRBV29-1 and TRBJ2-1, with D maybe TRBD2 (5 bases). Germline V gene data show CDR1 as SQVTM and CDR2 as ANQGSEA. The CDR3 spans 14 residues. V lost 7 bases and J 7 bases, leaving 20 bases between the germline ends.

V is TRBV7-9 and J is TRBJ1-4; TRBD1 aligns across 9 bases. The CDR3 extends over 17 amino acids. V shed 5 bases, J shed 7 bases, and the junction held 14 bases outside the gene matches. The germline gives CDR1 SEHNR, CDR2 FQNEAQ (reference sequence). Written as DNA, the CDR3 is TGTGCCAGCAGCCTTGGGACAGGGTTTTCGTCGAGTGAAAAACTGTTTTTT. Its translation is CASSLGTGFSSSEKLFF. The full variable domain, rest sourced from reference TRBV7-9 and TRBJ1-4, is DTGVSQNPRHKITKRGQNVTFRCDPISEHNRLYWYRQTLGQGPEFLTYFQNEAQLEKSRLLSDRFSAERPKGSFSTLEIQRTEQGDSAMYLCASSLGTGFSSSEKLFFGSGTQLSVL.

The J gene is TRBJ1-2, the V gene TRBV10-3; D is perhaps TRBD1 (6 bases). CDR3 size: 13 residues. V was cut by 5 bases and J by 6 bases, with 13 bases left in between. Germline V gene sequence: CDR1 ENHRY, CDR2 SYGVKD. CDR3 nucleotides: TGTGCCATCAGTACTACAGGGTATGATGGCTACACCTTC. The encoded protein is CAISTTGYDGYTF.

This rearrangement joins TRBV2 to TRBJ1-1; no clear D gene. CDR1 SNHLY and CDR2 FYNNEI come from the germline V gene. The V and J ends lost 6 bases and 3 bases respectively, with 11 bases between them. The CDR3 runs 13 residues. The CDR3, as DNA: TGTGCCAGCAGACCCTTAGCGGACACTGAAGCTTTCTTT. It is translated as CASRPLADTEAFF.